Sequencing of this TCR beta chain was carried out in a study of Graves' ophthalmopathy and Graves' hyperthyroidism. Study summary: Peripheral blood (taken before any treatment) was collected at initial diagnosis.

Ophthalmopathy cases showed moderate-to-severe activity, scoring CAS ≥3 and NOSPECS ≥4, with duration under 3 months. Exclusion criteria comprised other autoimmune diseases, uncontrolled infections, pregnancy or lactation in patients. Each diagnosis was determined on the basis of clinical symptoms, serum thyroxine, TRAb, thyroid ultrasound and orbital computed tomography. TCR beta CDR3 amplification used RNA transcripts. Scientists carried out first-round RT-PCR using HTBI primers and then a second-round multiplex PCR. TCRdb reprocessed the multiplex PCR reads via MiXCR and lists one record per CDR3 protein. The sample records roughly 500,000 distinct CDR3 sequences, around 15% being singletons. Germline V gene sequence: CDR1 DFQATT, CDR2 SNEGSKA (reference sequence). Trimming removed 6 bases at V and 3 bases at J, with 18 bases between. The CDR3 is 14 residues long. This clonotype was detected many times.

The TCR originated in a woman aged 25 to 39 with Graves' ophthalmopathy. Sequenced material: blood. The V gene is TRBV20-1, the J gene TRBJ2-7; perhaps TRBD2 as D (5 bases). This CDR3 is CSATDFLQFYEQYF. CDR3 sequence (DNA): TGCAGTGCGACGGACTTTCTTCAATTCTACGAGCAGTACTTC.